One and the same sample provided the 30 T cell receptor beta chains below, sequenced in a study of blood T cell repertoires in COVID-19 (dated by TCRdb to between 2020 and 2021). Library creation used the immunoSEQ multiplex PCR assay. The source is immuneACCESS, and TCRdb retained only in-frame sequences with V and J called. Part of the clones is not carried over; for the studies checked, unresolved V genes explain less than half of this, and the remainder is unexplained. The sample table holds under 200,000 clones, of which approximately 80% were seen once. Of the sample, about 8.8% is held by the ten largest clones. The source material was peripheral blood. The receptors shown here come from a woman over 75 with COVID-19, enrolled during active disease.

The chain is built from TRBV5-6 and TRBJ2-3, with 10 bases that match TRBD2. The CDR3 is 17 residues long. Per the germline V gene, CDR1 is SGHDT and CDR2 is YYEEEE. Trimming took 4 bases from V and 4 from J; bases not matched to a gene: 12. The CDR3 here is CASSVITSGTIADTQYF. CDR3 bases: TGTGCCAGCAGCGTGATTACTAGCGGGACTATCGCAGATACGCAGTATTTT.

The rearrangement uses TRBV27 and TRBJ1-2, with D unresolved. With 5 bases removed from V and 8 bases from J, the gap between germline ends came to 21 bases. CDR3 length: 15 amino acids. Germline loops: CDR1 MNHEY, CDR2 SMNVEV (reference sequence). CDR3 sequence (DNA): TGTGCCAGCAGTCTAGAGGGCGCCGCGGTAGGCGGCTACACCTTC. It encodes CASSLEGAAVGGYTF.

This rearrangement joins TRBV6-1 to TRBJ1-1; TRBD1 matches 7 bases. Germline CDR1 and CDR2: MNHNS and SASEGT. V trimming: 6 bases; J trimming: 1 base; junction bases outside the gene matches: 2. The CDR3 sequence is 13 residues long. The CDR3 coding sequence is TGTGCCAGCAGGGGACAGCCGAACACTGAAGCTTTCTTT. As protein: CASRGQPNTEAFF.

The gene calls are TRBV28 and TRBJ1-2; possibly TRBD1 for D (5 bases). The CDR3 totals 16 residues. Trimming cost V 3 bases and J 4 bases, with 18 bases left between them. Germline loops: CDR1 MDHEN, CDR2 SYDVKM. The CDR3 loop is CASSFPPYRTPYGYTF. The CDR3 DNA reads TGTGCCAGCAGTTTTCCCCCCTACAGGACGCCCTATGGCTACACCTTC.

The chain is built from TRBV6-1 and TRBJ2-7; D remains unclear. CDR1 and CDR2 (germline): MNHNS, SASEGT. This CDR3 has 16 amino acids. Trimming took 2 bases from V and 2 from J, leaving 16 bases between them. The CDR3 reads CASSEYLTIPTYEQYF. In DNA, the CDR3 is TGTGCCAGCAGTGAATACTTGACAATACCAACCTACGAGCAGTACTTC.

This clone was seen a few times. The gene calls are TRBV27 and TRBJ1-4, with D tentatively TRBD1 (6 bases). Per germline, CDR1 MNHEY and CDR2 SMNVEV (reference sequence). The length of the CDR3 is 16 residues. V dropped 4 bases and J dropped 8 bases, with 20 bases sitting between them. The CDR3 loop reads CASSSRLSGGREKLFF. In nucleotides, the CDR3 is TGTGCCAGCAGTTCCCGTCTCTCGGGGGGCCGAGAAAAACTGTTTTTT.

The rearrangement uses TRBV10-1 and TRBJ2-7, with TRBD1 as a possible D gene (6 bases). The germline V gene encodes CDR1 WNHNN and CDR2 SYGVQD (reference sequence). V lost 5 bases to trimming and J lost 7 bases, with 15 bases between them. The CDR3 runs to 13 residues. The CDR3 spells CASSPNRVGEQYF. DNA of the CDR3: TGCGCCAGCAGTCCTAACAGGGTTGGAGAGCAGTACTTC.

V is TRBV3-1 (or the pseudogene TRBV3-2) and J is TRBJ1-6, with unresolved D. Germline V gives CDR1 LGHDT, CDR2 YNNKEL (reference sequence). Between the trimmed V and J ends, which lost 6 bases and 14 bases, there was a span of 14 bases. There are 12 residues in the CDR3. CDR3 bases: TGTGCCAGCAGGGGAGCCTTTGGGGCCCTCCACTTT. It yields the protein CASRGAFGALHF.

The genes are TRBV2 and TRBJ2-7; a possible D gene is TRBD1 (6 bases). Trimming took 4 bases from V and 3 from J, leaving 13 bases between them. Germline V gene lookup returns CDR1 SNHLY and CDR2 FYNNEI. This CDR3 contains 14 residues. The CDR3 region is CASSGTGLVYEQYF. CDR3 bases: TGTGCCAGCAGTGGAACAGGGTTAGTCTACGAGCAGTACTTC.

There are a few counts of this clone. CDR3 protein: CASSGTGHNYGYTF. The CDR3 DNA sequence: TGTGCCAGCAGTGGAACAGGGCACAACTATGGCTACACCTTC. The rearrangement links TRBV25-1 to TRBJ1-2; tentatively, D is TRBD1 (6 bases). Germline V CDR1 and CDR2: MGHDK, SYGVNS. The germline V and J ends were trimmed by 4 bases and 2 bases, with 11 bases remaining between them. This CDR3 is built from 14 residues.

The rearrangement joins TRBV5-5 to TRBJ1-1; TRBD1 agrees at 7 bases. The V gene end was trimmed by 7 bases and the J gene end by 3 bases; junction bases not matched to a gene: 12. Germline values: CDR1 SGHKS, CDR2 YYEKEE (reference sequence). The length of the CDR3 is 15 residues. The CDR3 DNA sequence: TGTGCCAGCCGCGACAGGGTCCCTTTAGACACTGAAGCTTTCTTT. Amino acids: CASRDRVPLDTEAFF.

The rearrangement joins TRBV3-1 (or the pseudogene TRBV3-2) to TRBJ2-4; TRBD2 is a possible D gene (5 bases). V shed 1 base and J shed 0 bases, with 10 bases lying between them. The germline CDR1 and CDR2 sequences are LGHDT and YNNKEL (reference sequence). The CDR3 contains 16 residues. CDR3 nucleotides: TGTGCCAGCAGCCAAGGGATGGCGGGAGCCAAAAACATTCAGTACTTC. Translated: CASSQGMAGAKNIQYF.

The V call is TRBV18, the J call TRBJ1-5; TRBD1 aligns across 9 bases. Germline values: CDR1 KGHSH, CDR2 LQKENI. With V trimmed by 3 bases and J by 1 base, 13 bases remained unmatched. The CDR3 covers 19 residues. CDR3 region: CASSPLPGTGKGSNQPQHF. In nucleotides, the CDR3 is TGTGCCAGCTCACCCCTTCCCGGGACAGGGAAGGGGAGCAATCAGCCCCAGCATTTT. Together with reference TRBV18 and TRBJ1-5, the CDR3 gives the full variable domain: NAGVMQNPRHLVRRRGQEARLRCSPMKGHSHVYWYRQLPEEGLKFMVYLQKENIIDESGMPKERFSAEFPKEGPSILRIQQVVRGDSAAYFCASSPLPGTGKGSNQPQHFGDGTRLSIL.

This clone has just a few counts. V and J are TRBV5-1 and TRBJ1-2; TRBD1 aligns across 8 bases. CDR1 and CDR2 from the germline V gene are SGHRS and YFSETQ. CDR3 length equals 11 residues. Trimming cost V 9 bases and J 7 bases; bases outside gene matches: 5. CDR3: CATQGAGGYTF. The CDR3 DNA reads TGCGCCACCCAGGGGGCCGGTGGCTACACCTTC. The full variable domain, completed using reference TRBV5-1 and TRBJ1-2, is KAGVTQTPRYLIKTRGQQVTLSCSPISGHRSVSWYQQTPGQGLQFLFEYFSETQRNKGNFPGRFSGRQFSNSRSEMNVSTLELGDSALYLCATQGAGGYTFGSGTRLTVV.

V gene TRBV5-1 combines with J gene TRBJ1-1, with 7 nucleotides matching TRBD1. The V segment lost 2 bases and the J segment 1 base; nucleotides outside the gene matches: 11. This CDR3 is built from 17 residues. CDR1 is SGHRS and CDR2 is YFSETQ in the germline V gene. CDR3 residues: CASSFRAAGGRNTEAFF. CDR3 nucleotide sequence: TGCGCCAGCAGCTTTAGAGCGGCAGGGGGTCGGAACACTGAAGCTTTCTTT. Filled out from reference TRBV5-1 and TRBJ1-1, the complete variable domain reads KAGVTQTPRYLIKTRGQQVTLSCSPISGHRSVSWYQQTPGQGLQFLFEYFSETQRNKGNFPGRFSGRQFSNSRSEMNVSTLELGDSALYLCASSFRAAGGRNTEAFFGQGTRLTVV.

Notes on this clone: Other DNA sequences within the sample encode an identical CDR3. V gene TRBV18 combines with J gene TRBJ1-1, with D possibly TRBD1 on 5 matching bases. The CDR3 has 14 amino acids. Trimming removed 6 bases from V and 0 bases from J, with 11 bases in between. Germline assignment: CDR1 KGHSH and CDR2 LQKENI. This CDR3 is CASSPGSMNTEAFF. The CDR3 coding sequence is TGTGCCAGCTCCCCAGGGAGCATGAACACTGAAGCTTTCTTT.

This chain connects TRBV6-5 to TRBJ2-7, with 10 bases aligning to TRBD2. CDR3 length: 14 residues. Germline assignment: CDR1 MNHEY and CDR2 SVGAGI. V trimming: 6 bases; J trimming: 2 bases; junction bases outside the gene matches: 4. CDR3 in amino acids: CASRRTSGTYEQYF. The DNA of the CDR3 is TGTGCCAGCAGGAGAACTAGCGGGACCTACGAGCAGTACTTC.

The CDR3 nucleotides are TGCAGCGGAGGGGGGAACACTGAAGCTTTCTTT. Translation gives CSGGGNTEAFF. The rearrangement joins TRBV29-1 to TRBJ1-1; TRBD1 might be the D (6 bases). The V end lost 7 bases, the J end lost 1 base, and 7 bases lay between the germline ends. Per germline, CDR1 SQVTM and CDR2 ANQGSEA. The CDR3 covers 11 residues.

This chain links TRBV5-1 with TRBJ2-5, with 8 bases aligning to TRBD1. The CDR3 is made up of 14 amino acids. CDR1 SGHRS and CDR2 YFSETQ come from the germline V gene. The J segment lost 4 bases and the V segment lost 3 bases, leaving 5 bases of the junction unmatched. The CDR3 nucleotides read TGCGCCAGCAGCTGGGGGACAGGAGGAGAGACCCAGTACTTC. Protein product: CASSWGTGGETQYF. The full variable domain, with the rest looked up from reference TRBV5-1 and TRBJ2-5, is KAGVTQTPRYLIKTRGQQVTLSCSPISGHRSVSWYQQTPGQGLQFLFEYFSETQRNKGNFPGRFSGRQFSNSRSEMNVSTLELGDSALYLCASSWGTGGETQYFGPGTRLLVL.

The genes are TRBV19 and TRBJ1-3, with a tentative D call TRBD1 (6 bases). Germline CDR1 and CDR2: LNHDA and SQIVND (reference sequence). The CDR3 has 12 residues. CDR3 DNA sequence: TGTGCATCCGGGACACTTGGAAACACCATATATTTT. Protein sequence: CASGTLGNTIYF. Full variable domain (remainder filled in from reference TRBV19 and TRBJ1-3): DGGITQSPKYLFRKEGQNVTLSCEQNLNHDAMYWYRQDPGQGLRLIYYSQIVNDFQKGDIAEGYSVSREKKESFPLTVTSAQKNPTAFYLCASGTLGNTIYFGEGSWLTVV.

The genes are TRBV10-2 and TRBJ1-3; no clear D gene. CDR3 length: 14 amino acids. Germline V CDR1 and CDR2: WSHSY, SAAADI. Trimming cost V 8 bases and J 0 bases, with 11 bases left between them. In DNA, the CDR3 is TGCGCCAGCCTGGGCATGGGCTCTGGAAACACCATATATTTT. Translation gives CASLGMGSGNTIYF.

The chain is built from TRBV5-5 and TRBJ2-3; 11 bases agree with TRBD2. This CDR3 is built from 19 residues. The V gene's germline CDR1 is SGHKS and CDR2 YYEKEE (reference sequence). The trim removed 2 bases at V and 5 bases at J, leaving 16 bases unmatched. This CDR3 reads CASSFHIRIAGGPVDTQYF. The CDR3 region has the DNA TGTGCCAGCAGCTTCCACATACGAATAGCGGGAGGGCCGGTAGATACGCAGTATTTT.

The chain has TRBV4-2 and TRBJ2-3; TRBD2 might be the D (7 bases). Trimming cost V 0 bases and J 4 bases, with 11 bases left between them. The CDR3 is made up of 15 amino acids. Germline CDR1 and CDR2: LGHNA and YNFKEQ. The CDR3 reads CASSQEGGASDTQYF. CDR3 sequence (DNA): TGTGCCAGCAGCCAAGAGGGGGGGGCCTCAGATACGCAGTATTTT.

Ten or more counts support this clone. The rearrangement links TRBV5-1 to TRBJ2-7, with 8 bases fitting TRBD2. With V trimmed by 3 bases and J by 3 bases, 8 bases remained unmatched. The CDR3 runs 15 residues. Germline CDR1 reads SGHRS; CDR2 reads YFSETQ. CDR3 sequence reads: CASSSGGGNRYEQYF. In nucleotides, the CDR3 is TGCGCCAGCAGCTCAGGCGGGGGGAACCGCTACGAGCAGTACTTC.

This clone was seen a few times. CDR3 nucleotides: TGTGCCAGCAGCTACAGGGGATTTTACAATGAGCAGTTCTTC. Its protein is CASSYRGFYNEQFF. The chain links TRBV6-4 to TRBJ2-1; 7 nucleotides agree with TRBD1. Trimming at V came to 6 bases and at J to 4 bases, leaving 6 bases not matched to a gene. This CDR3 has 14 residues. The germline V gene encodes CDR1 MRHNA and CDR2 SNTAGT.

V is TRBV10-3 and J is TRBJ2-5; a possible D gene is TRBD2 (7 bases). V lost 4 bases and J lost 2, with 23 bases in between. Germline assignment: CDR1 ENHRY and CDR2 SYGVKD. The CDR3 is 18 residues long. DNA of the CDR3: TGTGCCATCAGTGTTGGGGCTAGCGGAGGAGGGGGGCAAGAGACCCAGTACTTC. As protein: CAISVGASGGGGQETQYF.

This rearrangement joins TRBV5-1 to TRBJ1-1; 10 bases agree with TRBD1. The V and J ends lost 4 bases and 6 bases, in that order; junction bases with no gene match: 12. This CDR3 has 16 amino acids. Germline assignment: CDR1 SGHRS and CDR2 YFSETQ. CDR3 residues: CASSLRQGARGAEAFF. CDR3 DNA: TGCGCCAGCAGCCTTAGACAGGGGGCGCGAGGCGCTGAAGCTTTCTTT.

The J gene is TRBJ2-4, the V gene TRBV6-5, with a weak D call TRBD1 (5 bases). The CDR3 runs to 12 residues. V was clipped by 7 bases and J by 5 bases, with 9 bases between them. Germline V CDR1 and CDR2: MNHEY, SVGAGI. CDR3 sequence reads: CASTWGQNIQYF. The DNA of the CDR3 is TGTGCCAGCACATGGGGCCAAAACATTCAGTACTTC.

This CDR3 is CSGSQTGDTEAFF. The CDR3 DNA sequence: TGCAGCGGCTCCCAGACAGGGGATACTGAAGCTTTCTTT. The V call is TRBV29-1, the J call TRBJ1-1, with TRBD1 matching 8 bases. This CDR3 is built from 13 residues. Germline trimming cut 7 bases from V and 5 bases from J; bases unmatched to any gene: 9. Germline loops: CDR1 SQVTM, CDR2 ANQGSEA.

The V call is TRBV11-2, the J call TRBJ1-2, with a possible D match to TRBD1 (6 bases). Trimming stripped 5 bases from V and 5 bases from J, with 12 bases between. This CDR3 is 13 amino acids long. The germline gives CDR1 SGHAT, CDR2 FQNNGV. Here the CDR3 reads CASSQRQEYGYTF. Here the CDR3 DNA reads TGTGCCAGCAGCCAGAGACAGGAATATGGCTACACCTTC. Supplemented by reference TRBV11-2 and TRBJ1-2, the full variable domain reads EAGVAQSPRYKIIEKRQSVAFWCNPISGHATLYWYQQILGQGPKLLIQFQNNGVVDDSQLPKDRFSAERLKGVDSTLKIQPAKLEDSAVYLCASSQRQEYGYTFGSGTRLTVV.